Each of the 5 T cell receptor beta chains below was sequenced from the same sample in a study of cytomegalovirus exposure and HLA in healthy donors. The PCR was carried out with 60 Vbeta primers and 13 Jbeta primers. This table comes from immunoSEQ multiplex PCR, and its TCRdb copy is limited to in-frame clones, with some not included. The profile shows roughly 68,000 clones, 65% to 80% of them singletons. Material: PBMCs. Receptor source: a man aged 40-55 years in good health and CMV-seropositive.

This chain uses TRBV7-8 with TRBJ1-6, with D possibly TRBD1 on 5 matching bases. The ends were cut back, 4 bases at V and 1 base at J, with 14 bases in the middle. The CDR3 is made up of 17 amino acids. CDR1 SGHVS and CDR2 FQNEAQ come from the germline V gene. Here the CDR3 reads CASSSLAGQSYNSPLHF. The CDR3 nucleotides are TGTGCCAGCAGCTCTTTGGCAGGGCAGTCCTATAATTCACCCCTCCACTTT.

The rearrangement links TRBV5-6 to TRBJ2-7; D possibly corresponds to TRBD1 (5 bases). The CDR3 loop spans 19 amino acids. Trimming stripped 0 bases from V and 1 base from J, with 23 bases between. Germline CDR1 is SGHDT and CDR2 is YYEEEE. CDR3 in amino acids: CASSLAPGRPGFKSYEQYF. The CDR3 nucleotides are TGTGCCAGCAGCTTGGCCCCCGGGCGGCCAGGGTTCAAATCCTACGAGCAGTACTTC.

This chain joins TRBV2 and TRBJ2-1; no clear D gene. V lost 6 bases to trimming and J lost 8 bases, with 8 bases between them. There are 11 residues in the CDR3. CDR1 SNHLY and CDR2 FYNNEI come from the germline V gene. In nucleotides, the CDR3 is TGTGCCAGCAGCCAAATGTATGAGCAGTTCTTC. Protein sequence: CASSQMYEQFF.

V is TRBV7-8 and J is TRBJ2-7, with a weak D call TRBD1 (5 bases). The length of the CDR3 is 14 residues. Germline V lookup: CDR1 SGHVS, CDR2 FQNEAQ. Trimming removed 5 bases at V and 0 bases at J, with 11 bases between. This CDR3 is CASSPRASSYEQYF. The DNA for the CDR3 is TGTGCCAGCAGCCCCAGGGCAAGCTCCTACGAGCAGTACTTC. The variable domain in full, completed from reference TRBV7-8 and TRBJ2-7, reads GAGVSQSPRYKVAKRGQDVALRCDPISGHVSLFWYQQALGQGPEFLTYFQNEAQLDKSGLPSDRFFAERPEGSVSTLKIQRTQQEDSAVYLCASSPRASSYEQYFGPGTRLTVT.

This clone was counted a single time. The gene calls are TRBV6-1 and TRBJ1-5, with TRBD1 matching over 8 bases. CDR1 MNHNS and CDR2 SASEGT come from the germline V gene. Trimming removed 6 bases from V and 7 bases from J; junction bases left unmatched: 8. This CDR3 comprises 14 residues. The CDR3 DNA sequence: TGTGCCAGCAGCCCAGGACAGGGTGGCCAGCCCCAGCATTTT. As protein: CASSPGQGGQPQHF.